Listed here are 15 T cell receptor beta chains from one sample, sequenced in a study of blood T cell repertoires in COVID-19. Clones were read by immunoSEQ multiplex PCR, and TCRdb kept only the in-frame ones, dropping some. The sample contains just over 300,000 clones, nearly 90% of which appear only once. Sequenced: peripheral blood. These receptors were collected from a woman aged 25 to 45 with COVID-19, enrolled during active disease.

The chain carries TRBV3-1 (or the pseudogene TRBV3-2) and TRBJ2-1; D is perhaps TRBD2 (5 bases). The CDR3 spans 14 residues. Trimming removed 3 bases from V and 4 bases from J, with 10 bases in between. Germline V gene sequence: CDR1 LGHDT, CDR2 YNNKEL (reference sequence). The CDR3 protein is CASSQGEQYNEQFF. DNA for the CDR3: TGTGCCAGCAGCCAGGGAGAACAGTACAATGAGCAGTTCTTC.

V is TRBV15 and J is TRBJ1-5; 12 bases map to TRBD1. CDR1 is LNHNV and CDR2 is YYDKDF in the germline V gene (reference sequence). V lost 0 bases and J lost 11; bases outside the gene matches: 11. CDR3 length: 17 amino acids. In DNA, the CDR3 is TGTGCCACCAGCAGAGAGGGACAGGGGGCTTGGGTTTCGGCCCAGCATTTT. This gives the protein CATSREGQGAWVSAQHF.

The rearrangement joins TRBV5-1 to TRBJ2-5, with 8 positions matching TRBD2. V was clipped by 2 bases and J by 0 bases; unmatched bases: 6. CDR1 and CDR2 (germline): SGHRS, YFSETQ. The CDR3 sequence is 16 residues long. For the CDR3, the DNA is TGCGCCAGCAGCTTCGAAAGCGGGGGCTACCAAGAGACCCAGTACTTC. The encoded protein is CASSFESGGYQETQYF.

The rearrangement links TRBV5-1 to TRBJ1-1, with 8 nucleotides matching TRBD1. The CDR3 is 15 amino acids. With 4 bases clipped from V and 1 base from J, the junction kept 6 bases outside the gene matches. CDR1 and CDR2 from the germline V gene are SGHRS and YFSETQ. Written as DNA, the CDR3 is TGCGCCAGCAGCAGGACAGGGTTGGCGAACACTGAAGCTTTCTTT. As protein: CASSRTGLANTEAFF.

The gene calls are TRBV3-1 (or the pseudogene TRBV3-2) and TRBJ1-2; 8 bases line up with TRBD1. With V trimmed by 4 bases and J by 4 bases, 5 bases remained unmatched. Germline loops: CDR1 LGHDT, CDR2 YNNKEL (reference sequence). The CDR3 is 14 residues long. Written as DNA, the CDR3 is TGTGCCAGCAGCCGGACAGGGAGTGTCTATGGCTACACCTTC. As protein: CASSRTGSVYGYTF.

Here the CDR3 DNA reads TGTGCCAGCAGCTTATTCAGGGGCTACGAGCAGTACGTC. Its protein product is CASSLFRGYEQYV. V is TRBV11-2 and J is TRBJ2-7, with a tentative D call TRBD1 (6 bases). Germline values: CDR1 SGHAT, CDR2 FQNNGV. The CDR3 runs to 13 residues. V gave up 2 bases and J gave up 3 bases, with 8 bases separating them.

The CDR3 protein is CASSLVGAGAAFF. CDR3 nucleotide sequence: TGTGCCAGCAGCTTAGTGGGGGCCGGAGCAGCTTTCTTT. The J gene is TRBJ1-1, the V gene TRBV11-2; maybe TRBD1 (6 bases). CDR3 length equals 13 residues. V was clipped by 1 base and J by 10 bases, with 13 bases between them. Germline loops: CDR1 SGHAT, CDR2 FQNNGV.

This chain links TRBV19 with TRBJ2-7; D is possibly TRBD2 (7 bases). Germline V CDR1 and CDR2: LNHDA, SQIVND (reference sequence). This CDR3 comprises 13 residues. Trimming removed 5 bases from V and 5 bases from J, with 13 bases in between. The CDR3 is CASSPGGRDEQYF. DNA for the CDR3: TGTGCCAGTAGTCCGGGGGGCCGGGACGAGCAGTACTTC.

V and J are TRBV5-1 and TRBJ2-1; TRBD2 might be the D (5 bases). V gave up 1 base and J gave up 2 bases, with 10 bases separating them. CDR1 is SGHRS, CDR2 YFSETQ, per germline. The length of the CDR3 is 15 residues. CDR3: CASSLSGLAYNEQFF. The CDR3 coding sequence is TGCGCCAGCAGCTTGTCTGGACTCGCCTACAATGAGCAGTTCTTC.

This clone was seen only once. The chain employs TRBV2 and TRBJ1-1; 8 nucleotides agree with TRBD1. This CDR3 region has 16 residues. The ends lost 4 bases at V and 2 bases at J; junction bases unmatched: 9. The germline gives CDR1 SNHLY, CDR2 FYNNEI. The CDR3 DNA follows: TGTGCCAGCAGTGGCCGGGACAGGATCATTAACACTGAAGCTTTCTTT. Residues: CASSGRDRIINTEAFF. The full variable domain, rest sourced from reference TRBV2 and TRBJ1-1, is EPEVTQTPSHQVTQMGQEVILRCVPISNHLYFYWYRQILGQKVEFLVSFYNNEISEKSEIFDDQFSVERPDGSNFTLKIRSTKLEDSAMYFCASSGRDRIINTEAFFGQGTRLTVV.

The chain links TRBV3-1 (or the pseudogene TRBV3-2) to TRBJ1-6; no firm D call. The CDR3 contains 15 residues. Germline loops: CDR1 LGHDT, CDR2 YNNKEL (reference sequence). V dropped 1 base and J dropped 7 bases, with 11 bases sitting between them. DNA for the CDR3: TGTGCCAGCAGCCAAGGACATCGATCGAATTCACCCCTCCACTTT. Residues: CASSQGHRSNSPLHF.

About this clone: At one boundary the junction diverges from the germline segment, which might be a read error. The V and J genes are TRBV6-4 and TRBJ2-7; 9 bases line up with TRBD2. The CDR3 contains 15 residues. The V gene's germline CDR1 is MRHNA and CDR2 SNTAGT. CDR3 DNA sequence: TGTGCCAGCAGTCGTGTAGCGGGAGCCTCCCACGAGCAGTACTTC. This sequence encodes CASSRVAGASHEQYF.

V usage is TRBV5-1 and J usage is TRBJ1-6; D call uncertain. The ends were cut back, 4 bases at V and 7 bases at J, with 12 bases in the middle. This CDR3 contains 14 residues. CDR1 SGHRS and CDR2 YFSETQ come from the germline V gene. In DNA, the CDR3 is TGCGCCAGCAGCCTGGGTCGGGTAAATTCACCCCTCCACTTT. This gives the protein CASSLGRVNSPLHF.

This chain connects TRBV19 to TRBJ1-1; 7 nucleotides agree with TRBD1. Trimming cost V 8 bases and J 5 bases; bases outside gene matches: 2. Germline CDR1 LNHDA, CDR2 SQIVND (reference sequence). This CDR3 region has 11 residues. CDR3 DNA: TGTGCCAGTCACAGGGGAACTGAAGCTTTCTTT. It is translated as CASHRGTEAFF.

V and J are TRBV4-1 and TRBJ2-5; the match to TRBD2 covers 10 bases. V lost 0 bases and J lost 3; bases outside the gene matches: 4. CDR3 length: 16 residues. Per germline, CDR1 MGHRA and CDR2 YSYEKL. CDR3 sequence reads: CASSQDPSGGKETQYF. CDR3 DNA sequence: TGCGCCAGCAGCCAAGACCCTAGCGGGGGAAAAGAGACCCAGTACTTC.